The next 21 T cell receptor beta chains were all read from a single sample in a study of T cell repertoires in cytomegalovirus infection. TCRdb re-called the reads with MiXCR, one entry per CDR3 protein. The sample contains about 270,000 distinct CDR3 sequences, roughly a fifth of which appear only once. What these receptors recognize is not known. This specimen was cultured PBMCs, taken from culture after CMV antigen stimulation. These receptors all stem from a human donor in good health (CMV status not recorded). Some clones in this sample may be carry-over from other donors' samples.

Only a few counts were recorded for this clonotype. This chain's CDR3 is CAIRDNTGELFF. CDR3 bases: TGTGCCATCAGGGACAACACCGGGGAGCTGTTTTTT. V gene TRBV10-3 combines with J gene TRBJ2-2; D call uncertain. Deletions cut 6 bases from V and 2 bases from J, with 4 bases between. Per the germline V gene, CDR1 is ENHRY and CDR2 is SYGVKD. CDR3 length: 12 residues.

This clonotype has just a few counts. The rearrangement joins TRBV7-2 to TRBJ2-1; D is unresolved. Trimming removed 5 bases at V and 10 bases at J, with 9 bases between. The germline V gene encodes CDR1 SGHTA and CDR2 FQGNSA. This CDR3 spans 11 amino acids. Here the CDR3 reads CASSPTTEQFF. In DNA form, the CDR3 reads TGTGCCAGCAGCCCTACGACGGAGCAGTTCTTC.

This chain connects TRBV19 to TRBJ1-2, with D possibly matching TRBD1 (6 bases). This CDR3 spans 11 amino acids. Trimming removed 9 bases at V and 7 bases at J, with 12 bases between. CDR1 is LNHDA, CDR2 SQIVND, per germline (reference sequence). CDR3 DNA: TGTGCCAGCCGGCTAGGGGGTGGCTACACCTTC. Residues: CASRLGGGYTF.

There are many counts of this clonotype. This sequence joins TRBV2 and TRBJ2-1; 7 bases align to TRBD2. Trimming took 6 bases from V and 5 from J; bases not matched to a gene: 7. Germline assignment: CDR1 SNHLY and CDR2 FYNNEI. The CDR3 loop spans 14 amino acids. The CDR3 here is CASRGDYFNNEQFF. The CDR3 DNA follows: TGTGCCAGCAGGGGGGACTACTTCAACAATGAGCAGTTCTTC.

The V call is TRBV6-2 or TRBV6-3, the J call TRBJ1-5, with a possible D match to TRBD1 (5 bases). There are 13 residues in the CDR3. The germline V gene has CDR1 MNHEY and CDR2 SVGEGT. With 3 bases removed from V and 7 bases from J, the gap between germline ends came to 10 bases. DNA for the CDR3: TGTGCCAGCAGTTATCGCAGGGAGCAGCCCCAGCATTTT. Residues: CASSYRREQPQHF.

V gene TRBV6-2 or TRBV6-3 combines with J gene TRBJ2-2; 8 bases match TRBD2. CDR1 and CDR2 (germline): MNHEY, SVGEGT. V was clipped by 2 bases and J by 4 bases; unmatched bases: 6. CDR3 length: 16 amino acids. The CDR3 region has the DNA TGTGCCAGCAGTTACAAGACCGGGAGGGGCACCGGGGAGCTGTTTTTT. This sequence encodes CASSYKTGRGTGELFF.

For the CDR3, the DNA is TGCGCCAGCAGCTTGGGCGGCGGAGAGCGGGCCGGGGAGCTGTTTTTT. Protein sequence: CASSLGGGERAGELFF. This chain joins TRBV5-1 and TRBJ2-2; maybe TRBD2 (6 bases). The CDR3 has 16 residues. Per germline, CDR1 SGHRS and CDR2 YFSETQ. The germline V and J ends were trimmed by 0 bases and 6 bases, with 15 bases remaining between them.

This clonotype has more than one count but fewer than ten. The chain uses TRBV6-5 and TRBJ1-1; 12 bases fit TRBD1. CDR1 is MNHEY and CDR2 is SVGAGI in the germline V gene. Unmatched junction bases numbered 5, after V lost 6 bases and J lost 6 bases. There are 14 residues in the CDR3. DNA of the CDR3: TGTGCCAGCAGACCCGGGACAGGGGGCTCTGAAGCTTTCTTT. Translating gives CASRPGTGGSEAFF.

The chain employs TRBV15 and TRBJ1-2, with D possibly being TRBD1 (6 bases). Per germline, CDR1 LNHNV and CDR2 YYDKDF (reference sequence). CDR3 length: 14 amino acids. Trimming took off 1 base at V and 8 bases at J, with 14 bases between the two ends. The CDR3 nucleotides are TGTGCCACCAGCAGAGGCAAACAGGGTCGAGGCTACACCTTC. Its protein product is CATSRGKQGRGYTF.

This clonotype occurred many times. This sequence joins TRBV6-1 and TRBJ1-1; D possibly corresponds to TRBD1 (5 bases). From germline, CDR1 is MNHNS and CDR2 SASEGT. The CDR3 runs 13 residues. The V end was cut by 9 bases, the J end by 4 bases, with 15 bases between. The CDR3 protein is CASSQGGVTEAFF. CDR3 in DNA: TGTGCCAGTAGTCAGGGCGGAGTCACTGAAGCTTTCTTT.

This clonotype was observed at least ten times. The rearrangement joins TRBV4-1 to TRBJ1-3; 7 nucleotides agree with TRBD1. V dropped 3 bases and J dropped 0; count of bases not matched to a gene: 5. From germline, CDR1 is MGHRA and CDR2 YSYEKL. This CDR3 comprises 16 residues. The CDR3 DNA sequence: TGCGCCAGCAGCCAGAGGACAGGCAGCTCTGGAAACACCATATATTTT. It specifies CASSQRTGSSGNTIYF.

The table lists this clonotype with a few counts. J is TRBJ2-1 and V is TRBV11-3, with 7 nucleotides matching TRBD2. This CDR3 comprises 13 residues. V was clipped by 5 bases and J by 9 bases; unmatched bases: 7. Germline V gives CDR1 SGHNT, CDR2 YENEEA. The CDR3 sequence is CASSVGLVREQFF. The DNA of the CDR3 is TGTGCCAGCAGCGTAGGACTAGTTCGTGAGCAGTTCTTC.

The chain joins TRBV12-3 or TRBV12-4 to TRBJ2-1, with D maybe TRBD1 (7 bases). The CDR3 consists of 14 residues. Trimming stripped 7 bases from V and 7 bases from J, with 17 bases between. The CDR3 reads CASIQGDSLNEQFF. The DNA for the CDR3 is TGTGCCAGCATTCAGGGGGACTCGTTAAATGAGCAGTTCTTC.

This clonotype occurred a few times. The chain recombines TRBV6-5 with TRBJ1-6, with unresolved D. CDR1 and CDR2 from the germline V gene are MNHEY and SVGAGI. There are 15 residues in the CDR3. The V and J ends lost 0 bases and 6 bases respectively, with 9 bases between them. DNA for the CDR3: TGTGCCAGCAGTTACTCGAGACGGGTTAATTCACCCCTCCACTTT. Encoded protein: CASSYSRRVNSPLHF.

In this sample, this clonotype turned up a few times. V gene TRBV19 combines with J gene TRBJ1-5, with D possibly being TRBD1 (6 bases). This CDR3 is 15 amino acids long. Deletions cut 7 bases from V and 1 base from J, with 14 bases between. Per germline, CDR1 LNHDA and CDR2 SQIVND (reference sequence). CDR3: CASISTGRSNQPQHF. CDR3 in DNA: TGTGCCAGTATTTCTACAGGGAGGAGCAATCAGCCCCAGCATTTT.

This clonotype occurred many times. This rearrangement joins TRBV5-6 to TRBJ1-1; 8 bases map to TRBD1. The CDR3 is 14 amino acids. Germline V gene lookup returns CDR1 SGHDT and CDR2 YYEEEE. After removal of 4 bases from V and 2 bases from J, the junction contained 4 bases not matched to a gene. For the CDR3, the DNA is TGTGCCAGCAGCCGGACAGGGCGAAACACTGAAGCTTTCTTT. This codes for CASSRTGRNTEAFF.

CDR3 coding DNA: TGCAGTGCTAGAGATGCTAGCGGGAGCACAGATACGCAGTATTTT. Translation gives CSARDASGSTDTQYF. The rearrangement joins TRBV20-1 to TRBJ2-3; the match to TRBD2 covers 8 bases. The CDR3 covers 15 residues. CDR1 and CDR2 from the germline V gene are DFQATT and SNEGSKA (reference sequence). V trimming: 0 bases; J trimming: 0 bases; junction bases outside the gene matches: 2.

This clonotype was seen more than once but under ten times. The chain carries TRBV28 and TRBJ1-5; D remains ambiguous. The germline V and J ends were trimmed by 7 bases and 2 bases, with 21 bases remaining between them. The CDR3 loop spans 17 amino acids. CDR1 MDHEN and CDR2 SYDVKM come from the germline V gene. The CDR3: CASTPWEGLQGNQPQHF. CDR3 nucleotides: TGTGCCAGCACCCCATGGGAAGGACTTCAAGGCAATCAGCCCCAGCATTTT.

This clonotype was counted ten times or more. This CDR3 reads CASSGQGISGANVLTF. In nucleotides, the CDR3 is TGTGCCAGCAGTGGACAGGGGATCTCTGGGGCCAACGTCCTGACTTTC. The chain is built from TRBV6-1 and TRBJ2-6; 8 bases align to TRBD1. The CDR3 runs 16 residues. Germline V gene sequence: CDR1 MNHNS, CDR2 SASEGT. V was pared by 4 bases and J by 0 bases, with 2 bases of the junction left unmatched.

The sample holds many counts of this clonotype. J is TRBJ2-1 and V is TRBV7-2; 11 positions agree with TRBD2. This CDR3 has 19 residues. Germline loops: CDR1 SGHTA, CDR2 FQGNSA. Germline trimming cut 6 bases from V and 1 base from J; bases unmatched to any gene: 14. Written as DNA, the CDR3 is TGTGCCAGCAGGGGGGGGCTAGCGGGAGGTTTGGGGTCCTACAATGAGCAGTTCTTC. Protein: CASRGGLAGGLGSYNEQFF.

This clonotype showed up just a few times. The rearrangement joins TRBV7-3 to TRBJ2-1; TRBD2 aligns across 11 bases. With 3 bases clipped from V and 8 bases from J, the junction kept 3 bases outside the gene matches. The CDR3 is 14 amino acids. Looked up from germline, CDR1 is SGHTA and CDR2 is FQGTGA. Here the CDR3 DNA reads TGTGCCAGCAGCTTGACTAGCGGGAACTATGAGCAGTTCTTC. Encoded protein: CASSLTSGNYEQFF.